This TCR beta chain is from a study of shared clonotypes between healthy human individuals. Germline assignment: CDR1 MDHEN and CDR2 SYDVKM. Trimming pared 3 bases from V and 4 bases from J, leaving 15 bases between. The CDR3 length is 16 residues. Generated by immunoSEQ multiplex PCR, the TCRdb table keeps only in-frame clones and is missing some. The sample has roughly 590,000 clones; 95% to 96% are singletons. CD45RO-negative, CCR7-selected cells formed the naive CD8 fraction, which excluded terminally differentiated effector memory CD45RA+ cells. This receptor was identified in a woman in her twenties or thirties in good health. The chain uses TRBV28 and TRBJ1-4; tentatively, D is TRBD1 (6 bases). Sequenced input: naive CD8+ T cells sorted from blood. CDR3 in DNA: TGTGCCAGCAGTTTGGCAGGGGAAGGGGTTAATGAAAAACTGTTTTTT. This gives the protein CASSLAGEGVNEKLFF.